Each of the 3 T cell receptor beta chains below was sequenced from the same sample in a study of metastatic and nonmetastatic thyroid tumors. TCRdb re-called the PCR reads via MiXCR. The sample holds approximately 35,000 clones; 21% are singletons and the top ten take 3%. No patient had received any treatment before thyroid surgery. Specimen: tumor tissue. These receptors came from a male donor with papillary thyroid cancer or a benign thyroid nodule (not recorded which). Some clones in this sample may be carry-over from other donors' samples.

This clone was counted many times. The rearrangement uses TRBV4-1 and TRBJ1-6, with a tentative D call TRBD1 (5 bases). V was cut by 3 bases and J by 9 bases, with 9 bases left in between. The CDR3 consists of 13 residues. The germline CDR1 and CDR2 sequences are MGHRA and YSYEKL. In nucleotides, the CDR3 is TGCGCCAGCAGCCACTGGACACCTTCACCCCTCCACTTT. The encoded protein is CASSHWTPSPLHF.

This clone came up many times. This sequence joins TRBV5-6 and TRBJ2-1, with D maybe TRBD2 (6 bases). CDR1 and CDR2 from the germline V gene are SGHDT and YYEEEE. The CDR3 loop spans 15 amino acids. V was pared by 2 bases and J by 10 bases, with 19 bases between. In DNA, the CDR3 is TGTGCCAGCAGCTTCGCCGGGAGCCCTCCTAGGGAGCAGTTCTTC. Its translation: CASSFAGSPPREQFF.

The chain is built from TRBV4-3 and TRBJ2-4; 10 bases line up with TRBD1. Germline assignment: CDR1 LGHNA and CDR2 YSLEER. The CDR3 has 18 residues. The ends lost 0 bases at V and 3 bases at J; junction bases unmatched: 8. The CDR3, as DNA: TGCGCCAGCAGCCAAGATCCTCCGGGACAGGGGTACAAAAACATTCAGTACTTC. Translated: CASSQDPPGQGYKNIQYF.